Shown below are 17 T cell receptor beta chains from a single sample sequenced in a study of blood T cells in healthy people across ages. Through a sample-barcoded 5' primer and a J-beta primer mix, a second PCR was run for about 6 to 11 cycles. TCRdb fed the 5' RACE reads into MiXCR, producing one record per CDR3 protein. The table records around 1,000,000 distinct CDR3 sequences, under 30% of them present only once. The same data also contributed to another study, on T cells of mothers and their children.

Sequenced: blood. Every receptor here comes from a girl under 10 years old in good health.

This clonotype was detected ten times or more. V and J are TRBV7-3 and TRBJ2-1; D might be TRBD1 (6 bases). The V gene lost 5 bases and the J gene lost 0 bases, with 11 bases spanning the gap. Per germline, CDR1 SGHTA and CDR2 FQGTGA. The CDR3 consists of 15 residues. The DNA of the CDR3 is TGTGCCAGCAGCCCACAGGGTGGCTCCTACAATGAGCAGTTCTTC. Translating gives CASSPQGGSYNEQFF.

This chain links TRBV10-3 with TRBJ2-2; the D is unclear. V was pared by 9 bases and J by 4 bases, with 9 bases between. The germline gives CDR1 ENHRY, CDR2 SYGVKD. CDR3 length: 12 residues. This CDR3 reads CAIQNGTGELFF. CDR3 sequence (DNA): TGTGCCATACAGAACGGCACCGGGGAGCTGTTTTTT.

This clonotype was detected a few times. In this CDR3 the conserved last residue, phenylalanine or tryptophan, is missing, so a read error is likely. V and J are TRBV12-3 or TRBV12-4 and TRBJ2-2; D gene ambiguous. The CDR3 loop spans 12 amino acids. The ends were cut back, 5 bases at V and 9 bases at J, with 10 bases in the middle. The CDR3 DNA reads TGTGCCAGCAGTAGCGCGGTTAGGGAGCTGTTTCTT. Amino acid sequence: CASSSAVRELFL.

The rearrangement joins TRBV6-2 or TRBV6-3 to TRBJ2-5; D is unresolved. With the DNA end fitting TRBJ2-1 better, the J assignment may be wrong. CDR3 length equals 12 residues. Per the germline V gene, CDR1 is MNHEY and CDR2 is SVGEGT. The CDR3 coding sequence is TGTGCCACCACCCTTGCGTACAATGAGCAGTTCTTC. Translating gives CATTLAYNEQFF.

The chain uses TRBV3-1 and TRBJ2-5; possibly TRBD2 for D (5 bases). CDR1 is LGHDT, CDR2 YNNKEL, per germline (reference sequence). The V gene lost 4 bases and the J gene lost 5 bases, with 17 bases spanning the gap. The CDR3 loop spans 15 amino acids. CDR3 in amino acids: CASSPRPEAAETQYF. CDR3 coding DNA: TGTGCCAGCAGCCCCCGCCCGGAAGCGGCGGAGACCCAGTACTTC.

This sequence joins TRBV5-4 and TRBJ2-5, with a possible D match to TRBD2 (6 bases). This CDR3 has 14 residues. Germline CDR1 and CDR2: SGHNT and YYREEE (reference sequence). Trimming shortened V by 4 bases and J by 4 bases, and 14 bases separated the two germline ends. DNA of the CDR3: TGTGCCAGCAGCACCTCTCGGGGAGGAGAGACCCAGTACTTC. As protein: CASSTSRGGETQYF.

The CDR3 sequence is CASSPEPGLSQPQHF. The CDR3 DNA reads TGTGCCAGCAGCCCTGAACCAGGTCTAAGTCAGCCCCAGCATTTT. The V call is TRBV9, the J call TRBJ1-5, with unresolved D. The germline gives CDR1 SGDLS, CDR2 YYNGEE. V shed 4 bases and J shed 6 bases, with 17 bases lying between them. The length of the CDR3 is 15 residues.

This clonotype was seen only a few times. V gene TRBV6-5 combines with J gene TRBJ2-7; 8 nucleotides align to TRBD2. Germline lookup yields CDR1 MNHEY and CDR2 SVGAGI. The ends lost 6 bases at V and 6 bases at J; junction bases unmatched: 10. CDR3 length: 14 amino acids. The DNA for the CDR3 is TGTGCCAGCAGGACTTTAGGACTAGCCGCCGAGCAGTACTTC. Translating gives CASRTLGLAAEQYF.

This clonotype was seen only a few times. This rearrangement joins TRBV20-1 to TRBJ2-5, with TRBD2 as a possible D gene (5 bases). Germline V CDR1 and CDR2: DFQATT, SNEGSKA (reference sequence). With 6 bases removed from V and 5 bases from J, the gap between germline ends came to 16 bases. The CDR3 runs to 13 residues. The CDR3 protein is CSARPGGLETQYF. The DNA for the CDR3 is TGCAGTGCCCGCCCGGGCGGGCTGGAGACCCAGTACTTC.

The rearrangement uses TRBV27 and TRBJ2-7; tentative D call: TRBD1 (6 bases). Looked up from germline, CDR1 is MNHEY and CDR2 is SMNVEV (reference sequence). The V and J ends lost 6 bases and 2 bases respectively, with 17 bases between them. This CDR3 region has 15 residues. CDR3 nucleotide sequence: TGTGCCAGCAGCTCCCCCCGGGACAAGACCTACGAGCAGTACTTC. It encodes CASSSPRDKTYEQYF.

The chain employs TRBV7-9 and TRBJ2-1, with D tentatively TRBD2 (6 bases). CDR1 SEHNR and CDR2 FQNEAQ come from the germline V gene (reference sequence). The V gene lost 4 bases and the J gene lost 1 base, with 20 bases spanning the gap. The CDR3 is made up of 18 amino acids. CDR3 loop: CASSSNRDFYRSYNEQFF. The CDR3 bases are TGTGCCAGCAGCTCCAACCGGGACTTTTATAGGTCCTACAATGAGCAGTTCTTC. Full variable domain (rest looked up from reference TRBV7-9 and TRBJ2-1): DTGVSQNPRHKITKRGQNVTFRCDPISEHNRLYWYRQTLGQGPEFLTYFQNEAQLEKSRLLSDRFSAERPKGSFSTLEIQRTEQGDSAMYLCASSSNRDFYRSYNEQFFGPGTRLTVL.

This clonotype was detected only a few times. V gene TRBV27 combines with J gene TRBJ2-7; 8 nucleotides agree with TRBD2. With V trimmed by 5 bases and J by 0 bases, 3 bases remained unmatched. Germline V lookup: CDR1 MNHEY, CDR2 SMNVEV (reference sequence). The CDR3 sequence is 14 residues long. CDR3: CASSRTSLSYEQYF. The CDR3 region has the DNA TGTGCCAGCAGTCGGACTAGCCTCTCCTACGAGCAGTACTTC.

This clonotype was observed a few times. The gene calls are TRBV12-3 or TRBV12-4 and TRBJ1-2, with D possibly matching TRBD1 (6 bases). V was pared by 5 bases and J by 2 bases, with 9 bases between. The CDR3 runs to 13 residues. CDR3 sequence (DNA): TGTGCCAGCAGTACCGGGACAAACTATGGCTACACCTTC. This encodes CASSTGTNYGYTF.

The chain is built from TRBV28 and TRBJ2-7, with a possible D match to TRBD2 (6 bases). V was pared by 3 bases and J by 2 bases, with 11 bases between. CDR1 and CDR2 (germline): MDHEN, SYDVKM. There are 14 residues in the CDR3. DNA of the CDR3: TGTGCCAGCAGTTTCTACGGGAGACCCTACGAGCAGTACTTC. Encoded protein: CASSFYGRPYEQYF.

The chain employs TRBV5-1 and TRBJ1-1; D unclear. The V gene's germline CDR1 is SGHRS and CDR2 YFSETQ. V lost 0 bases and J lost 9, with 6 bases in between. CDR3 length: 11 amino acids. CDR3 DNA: TGCGCCAGCAGCTTGGTGGGGAAAGCTTTCTTT. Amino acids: CASSLVGKAFF.

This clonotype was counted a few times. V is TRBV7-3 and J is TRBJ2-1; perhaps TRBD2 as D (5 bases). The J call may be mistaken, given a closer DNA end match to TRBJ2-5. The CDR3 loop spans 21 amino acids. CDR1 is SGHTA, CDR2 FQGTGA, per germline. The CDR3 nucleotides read TGTGCCAGCAGCTTAACTGCCCCCTTAACGCTCGGATATGAGGGATCAGAGACCCAGTACTTC. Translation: CASSLTAPLTLGYEGSETQYF.

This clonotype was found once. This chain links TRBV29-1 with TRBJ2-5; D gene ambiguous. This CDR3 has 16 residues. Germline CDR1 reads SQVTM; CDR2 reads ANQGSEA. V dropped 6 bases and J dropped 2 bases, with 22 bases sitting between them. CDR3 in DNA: TGCAGCGTAGTTGTCAATGGGCTTGGTGGACAAGAGACCCAGTACTTC. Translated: CSVVVNGLGGQETQYF.